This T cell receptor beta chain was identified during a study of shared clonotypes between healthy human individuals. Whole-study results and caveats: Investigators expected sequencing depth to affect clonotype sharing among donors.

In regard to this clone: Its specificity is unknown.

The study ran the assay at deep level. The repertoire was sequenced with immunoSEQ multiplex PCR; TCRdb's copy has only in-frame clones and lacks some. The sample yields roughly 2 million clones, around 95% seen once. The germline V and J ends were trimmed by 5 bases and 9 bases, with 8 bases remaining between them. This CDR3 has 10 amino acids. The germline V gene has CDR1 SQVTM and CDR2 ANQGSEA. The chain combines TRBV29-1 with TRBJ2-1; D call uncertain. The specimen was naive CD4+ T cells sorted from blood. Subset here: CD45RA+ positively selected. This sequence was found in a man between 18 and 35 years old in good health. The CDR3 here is CSVQTLEQFF. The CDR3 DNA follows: TGCAGCGTTCAAACACTTGAGCAGTTCTTC.